Here is one T cell receptor beta chain with its context. Its target is unknown. The sample is drawn from a study of cytomegalovirus exposure and HLA in healthy donors. Study results and limitations: The tendency of first-cohort TCR clusters to co-occur in the roughly 130 validation repertoires was the finding of a later analysis.

Libraries were prepared by immunoSEQ multiplex PCR; TCRdb keeps only in-frame clonotypes and omits some of them. The repertoire holds 330,000 or so clones, about nine tenths seen once, with under 0.85% in the top ten. The V gene's germline CDR1 is SGDLS and CDR2 YYNGEE. This CDR3 region has 19 residues. V trimming: 3 bases; J trimming: 1 base; junction bases outside the gene matches: 12. This receptor was obtained from a woman under 30 in good health and CMV-seronegative. This chain connects TRBV9 to TRBJ2-2; 10 positions agree with TRBD2. The sequenced sample consisted of PBMCs. Here the CDR3 DNA reads TGTGCCAGCAGCGCCGGACTAGCGGAACCCCCTTTGAACACCGGGGAGCTGTTTTTT. As protein: CASSAGLAEPPLNTGELFF.